A selection of T cell receptor beta chains follows, all from one sample in a study of persistence of HIV-infected CD4 T cells. These receptors lack a known antigen. Method: immunoSEQ multiplex PCR; TCRdb's copy keeps in-frame clones and lacks some. The sample contains some 13,000 clones, less than 70% of which appear only once. This sample comprised CD4+ T cells sorted from PBMCs after approximately 18-hour stimulation, obtained from a patient who received antiretroviral therapy. The source of these receptors is an adult man with HIV who was CMV-seropositive. CDR3s include the opening cysteine and the closing phenylalanine or tryptophan. The D gene is left open where the match is weak. Clone size is not always given. Where it is, it says once, few, many or a class for expanded clones.

v_call,cdr3_length,clone_size,d_call,j_call,cdr3_aa,cdr3_nt
TRBV7-8,14,-,-,TRBJ1-6,CASSSSPYNSPLHF,TGTGCCAGCAGCTCCTCCCCCTATAATTCACCCCTCCACTTT
TRBV30,15,few,TRBD1,TRBJ1-6,CAWSVLGTANSPLHF,TGTGCCTGGAGTGTACTAGGGACAGCGAATTCACCCCTCCACTTT
TRBV5-1,16,-,TRBD1,TRBJ2-5,CASSSTGTGRWETQYF,TGCGCCAGCAGCTCTACCGGGACAGGGCGTTGGGAGACCCAGTACTTC
TRBV19,14,medium-sized,-,TRBJ1-2,CASSIDRQAKGYTF,TGTGCCAGTAGTATAGATCGACAGGCAAAGGGCTACACCTTC
TRBV18,15,-,TRBD1,TRBJ1-1,CASSPPTGTNTKAFF,TGTGCCAGCTCACCACCGACAGGGACGAACACTAAAGCTTTCTTT
TRBV6-5,15,once,TRBD1,TRBJ1-2,CASSQRQGSSYGYTF,TGTGCCAGCAGTCAAAGACAGGGGTCTTCCTATGGCTACACCTTC
TRBV3-1/TRBV3-2,14,-,-,TRBJ2-2,CASSPSRNTGELFF,TGTGCCAGCAGCCCCTCAAGGAACACCGGGGAGCTGTTTTTT
TRBV7-9,13,-,-,TRBJ1-5,CASSLDPNQPQHF,TGTGCCAGCAGCTTAGACCCTAATCAGCCCCAGCATTTT
TRBV6-5,14,-,-,TRBJ1-1,CASLPGRMNTEAFF,TGTGCCAGCTTACCGGGACGGATGAACACTGAAGCTTTCTTT
TRBV30,12,-,-,TRBJ2-7,CAWTRDGYEQYF,TGTGCCTGGACAAGGGACGGCTACGAGCAGTACTTC
TRBV6-5,14,-,-,TRBJ1-1,CASNRGTFQTEAFF,TGTGCCAGCAATAGAGGGACATTCCAAACTGAAGCTTTCTTT
TRBV2,14,-,-,TRBJ1-2,CASRARTDSYGYTF,TGTGCCAGCAGGGCACGGACAGATAGCTATGGCTACACCTTC
TRBV6-5,16,-,TRBD1,TRBJ2-7,CASSSPLRGQYYEQYF,TGTGCCAGCAGTTCTCCCCTCAGGGGACAGTACTACGAGCAGTACTTC
TRBV5-1,15,few,-,TRBJ2-3,CASSLDRAEVDTQYF,TGCGCCAGCAGCTTGGACAGGGCAGAGGTAGATACGCAGTATTTT
TRBV9,13,-,-,TRBJ1-1,CASSGTMNTEAFF,TGTGCCAGCAGCGGGACAATGAACACTGAAGCTTTCTTT
TRBV13,13,once,-,TRBJ1-1,CASSLLPYTEAFF,TGTGCCAGCAGCTTACTACCGTACACTGAAGCTTTCTTT
TRBV2,15,few,-,TRBJ1-5,CACKNAAADNQPQHF,TGTGCCTGTAAGAACGCGGCAGCAGACAATCAGCCCCAGCATTTT
TRBV19,13,-,TRBD1,TRBJ1-2,CASIDRGQYGYTF,TGTGCCAGCATAGACAGGGGGCAATATGGCTACACCTTC
TRBV9,14,medium-sized,-,TRBJ1-2,CASSVGPGNYGYTF,TGTGCCAGCAGCGTAGGCCCGGGAAACTATGGCTACACCTTC
TRBV7-8,13,few,TRBD1,TRBJ1-2,CASSAGQGRGYTF,TGTGCCAGCAGCGCGGGACAGGGAAGAGGCTACACCTTC
TRBV2,16,-,-,TRBJ1-1,CASSVRSQSPNTEAFF,TGTGCCAGCAGTGTCCGCTCACAGAGCCCGAACACTGAAGCTTTCTTT